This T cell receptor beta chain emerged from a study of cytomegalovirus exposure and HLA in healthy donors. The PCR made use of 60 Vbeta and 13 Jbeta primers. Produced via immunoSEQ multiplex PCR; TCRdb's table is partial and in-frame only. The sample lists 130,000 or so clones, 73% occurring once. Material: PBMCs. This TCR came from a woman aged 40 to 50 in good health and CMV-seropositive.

This CDR3 is CASSQEAGKAGSQYF. The DNA for the CDR3 is TGTGCCAGCAGCCAAGAGGCCGGGAAAGCAGGTTCCCAGTACTTC. The rearrangement links TRBV4-2 to TRBJ2-5, with D perhaps TRBD2 (5 bases). This CDR3 has 15 amino acids. V lost 0 bases and J lost 9, with 17 bases in between. Germline V lookup: CDR1 LGHNA, CDR2 YNFKEQ.